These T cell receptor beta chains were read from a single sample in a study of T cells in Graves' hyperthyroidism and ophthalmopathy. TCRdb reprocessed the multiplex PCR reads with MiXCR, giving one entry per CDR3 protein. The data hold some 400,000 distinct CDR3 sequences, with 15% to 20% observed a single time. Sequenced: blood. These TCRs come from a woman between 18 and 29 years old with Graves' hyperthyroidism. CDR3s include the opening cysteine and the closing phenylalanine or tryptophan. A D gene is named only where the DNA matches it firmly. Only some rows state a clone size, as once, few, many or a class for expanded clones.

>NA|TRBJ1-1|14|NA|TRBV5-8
CASTNVGIGTEAFF
TGTGCCAGCACTAATGTGGGGATAGGGACTGAAGCTTTCTTT
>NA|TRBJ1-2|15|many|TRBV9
CASSTQIQGPRPHTF
TGTGCCAGCAGCACCCAGATACAGGGCCCCCGGCCTCACACCTTC
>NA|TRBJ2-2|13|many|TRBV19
CASSILLGGELFF
TGTGCCAGTAGTATTCTTTTGGGCGGGGAGCTGTTTTTT
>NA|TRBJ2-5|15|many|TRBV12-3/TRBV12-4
CASSPRRGGLETQYF
TGTGCCAGCAGTCCCCGTAGGGGGGGCCTAGAGACCCAGTACTTC
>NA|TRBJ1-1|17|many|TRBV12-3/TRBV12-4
CASSGVGLRGATTEAFF
TGTGCCAGCAGTGGAGTGGGTTTGCGGGGGGCGACGACTGAAGCTTTCTTT
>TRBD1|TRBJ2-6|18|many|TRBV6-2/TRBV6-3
CASSSSGTGGSGANVLTF
TGTGCCAGCAGCAGCTCCGGGACAGGGGGCTCTGGGGCCAACGTCCTGACTTTC
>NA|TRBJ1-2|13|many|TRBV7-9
CASSAEGNYGYTF
TGTGCCAGCAGCGCAGAGGGGAACTATGGCTACACCTTC
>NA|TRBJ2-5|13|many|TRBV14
CASSLHGVETQYF
TGTGCCAGCAGCCTCCACGGGGTTGAGACCCAGTACTTC
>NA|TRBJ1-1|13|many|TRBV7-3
CASSPNPRLRAFF
TGTGCCAGCAGCCCGAACCCCAGGTTGCGAGCTTTCTTT
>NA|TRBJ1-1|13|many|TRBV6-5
CASSYNRATEAFF
TGTGCCAGCAGTTATAACAGGGCCACTGAAGCTTTCTTT
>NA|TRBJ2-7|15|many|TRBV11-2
CASSLEMVYLDEQYF
TGTGCCAGCAGCTTAGAAATGGTTTATCTGGACGAGCAGTACTTC
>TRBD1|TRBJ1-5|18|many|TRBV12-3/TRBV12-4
CASSLGGQGASEDQPQHF
TGTGCCAGCAGTTTGGGTGGGCAGGGGGCGAGTGAGGACCAGCCCCAGCATTTT
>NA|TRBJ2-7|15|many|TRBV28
CATISLRTESYEQYF
TGTGCCACCATCAGTCTCCGGACAGAGTCCTACGAGCAGTACTTC
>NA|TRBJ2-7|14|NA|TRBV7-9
CASSHGQHSYEQYF
TGTGCCAGCAGCCACGGACAGCACTCCTACGAGCAGTACTTC
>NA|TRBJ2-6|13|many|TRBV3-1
CASMAEGANVLTF
TGTGCCAGCATGGCGGAAGGGGCCAACGTCCTGACTTTC
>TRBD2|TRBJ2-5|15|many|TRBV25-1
CASSGRLAGRETQYF
TGTGCCAGCAGTGGGCGACTAGCGGGTCGGGAGACCCAGTACTTC
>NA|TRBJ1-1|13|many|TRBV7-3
CASSLSLNTEAFF
TGTGCCAGCAGCTTAAGTTTGAACACTGAAGCTTTCTTT
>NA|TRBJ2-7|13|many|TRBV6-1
CASSPSGPYEQYF
TGTGCCAGCAGTCCGAGTGGACCCTACGAGCAGTACTTC
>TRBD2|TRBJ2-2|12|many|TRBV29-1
CSADSGGGELFF
TGCAGCGCAGATAGCGGGGGCGGGGAGCTGTTTTTT
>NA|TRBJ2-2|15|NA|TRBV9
CASSPTYPGAGELFF
TGTGCCAGCAGCCCGACTTACCCGGGAGCCGGGGAGCTGTTTTTT
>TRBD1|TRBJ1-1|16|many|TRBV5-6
CASTWGQGVVGTEAFF
TGTGCCAGCACGTGGGGACAGGGGGTTGTTGGAACTGAAGCTTTCTTT
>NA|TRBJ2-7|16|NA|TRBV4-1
CASSQEGRGFLYEQYF
TGCGCCAGCAGCCAAGAGGGTAGGGGATTTTTGTACGAGCAGTACTTC
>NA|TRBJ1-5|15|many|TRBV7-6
CASSGEQGLNKPQHF
TGTGCCAGCAGCGGCGAACAGGGCCTTAATAAGCCCCAGCATTTT
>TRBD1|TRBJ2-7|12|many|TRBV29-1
CSVEEGQGQQYF
TGCAGCGTTGAAGAGGGACAGGGGCAGCAGTACTTC
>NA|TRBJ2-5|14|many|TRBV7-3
CASSLRSGVETQYF
TGTGCCAGCAGCTTAAGATCCGGTGTGGAGACCCAGTACTTC
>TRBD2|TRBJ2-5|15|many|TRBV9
CASTRTSGHQETQYF
TGTGCCAGCACGCGGACTAGCGGGCACCAAGAGACCCAGTACTTC
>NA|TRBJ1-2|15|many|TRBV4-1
CASSQAWQLNYGYTF
TGCGCCAGCAGCCAAGCGTGGCAGTTGAACTATGGCTACACCTTC
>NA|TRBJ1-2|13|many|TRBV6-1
CASSDRPDHGYTF
TGTGCCAGCAGTGACAGACCAGACCATGGCTACACCTTC
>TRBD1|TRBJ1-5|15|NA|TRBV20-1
CSARSRGPPLGPQHF
TGCAGTGCTAGGAGCAGGGGGCCTCCGTTGGGGCCCCAGCATTTT
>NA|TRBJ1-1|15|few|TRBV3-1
CASSQDLKQNTEAFF
TGTGCCAGCAGCCAAGATCTGAAGCAGAACACTGAAGCTTTCTTT
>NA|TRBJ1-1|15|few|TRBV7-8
CASSLGGTRGTEAFF
TGTGCCAGCAGCTTAGGTGGGACTAGAGGGACTGAAGCTTTCTTT
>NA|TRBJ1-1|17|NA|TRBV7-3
CASIYGGALDGGTEAFF
TGTGCCAGCATCTACGGCGGGGCCCTTGATGGGGGCACTGAAGCTTTCTTT
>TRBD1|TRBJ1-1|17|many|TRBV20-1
CSARDGQGSSRGAEAFF
TGCAGTGCTAGAGATGGACAGGGAAGTTCCCGGGGCGCTGAAGCTTTCTTT
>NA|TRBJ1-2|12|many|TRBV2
CASTTDTDGYTF
TGTGCCAGCACCACCGATACAGATGGCTACACCTTC
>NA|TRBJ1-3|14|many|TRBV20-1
CSATSGQRGDTIYF
TGCAGTGCAACCTCCGGACAGAGGGGAGACACCATATATTTT
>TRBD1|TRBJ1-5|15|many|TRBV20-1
CSARADRGSNQPQHF
TGCAGTGCTAGAGCCGACAGGGGTAGCAATCAGCCCCAGCATTTT
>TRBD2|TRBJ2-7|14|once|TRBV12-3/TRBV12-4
CASSPSGGQDEQYF
TGTGCCAGCAGTCCAAGCGGGGGCCAGGACGAGCAGTACTTC
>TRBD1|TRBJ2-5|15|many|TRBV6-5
CASSSVPGTEETQYF
TGTGCCAGCAGTTCGGTACCTGGGACAGAAGAGACCCAGTACTTC
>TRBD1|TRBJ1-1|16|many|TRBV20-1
CSAWDSLYTQNTEAFF
TGCAGTGCTTGGGACAGCCTTTACACCCAGAACACTGAAGCTTTCTTT
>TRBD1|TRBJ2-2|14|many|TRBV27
CASSFDRATGELFF
TGTGCCAGCAGTTTTGACAGGGCCACCGGGGAGCTGTTTTTT
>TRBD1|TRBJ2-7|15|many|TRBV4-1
CASSQDPGQHYEQYF
TGCGCCAGCAGCCAAGATCCGGGACAGCACTACGAGCAGTACTTC
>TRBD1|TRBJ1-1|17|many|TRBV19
CASSTPRQGATNTEAFF
TGTGCCAGTAGTACCCCCCGACAGGGGGCCACGAACACTGAAGCTTTCTTT
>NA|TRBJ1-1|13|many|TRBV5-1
CASSFEGYTEAFF
TGCGCCAGCAGCTTCGAGGGTTACACTGAAGCTTTCTTT
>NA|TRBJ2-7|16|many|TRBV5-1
CASSTFNGTPKYEQYF
TGCGCCAGCAGCACATTCAACGGGACACCAAAATACGAGCAGTACTTC
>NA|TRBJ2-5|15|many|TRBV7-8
CASSFSVGGQETQYF
TGTGCCAGCAGTTTTAGTGTGGGGGGCCAGGAGACCCAGTACTTC
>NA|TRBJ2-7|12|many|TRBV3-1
CASSHPGSEQYF
TGTGCCAGCAGCCATCCAGGGAGCGAGCAGTACTTC
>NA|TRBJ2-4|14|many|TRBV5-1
CASSQRTGPDIQYF
TGCGCCAGCAGCCAAAGGACTGGTCCAGACATTCAGTACTTC
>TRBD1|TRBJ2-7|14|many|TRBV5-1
CASSYGTGVYEQYF
TGCGCCAGCAGCTACGGGACAGGGGTGTACGAGCAGTACTTC
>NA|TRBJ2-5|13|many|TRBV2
CASRIGPPATQYF
TGTGCCAGCAGGATCGGCCCCCCAGCGACCCAGTACTTC
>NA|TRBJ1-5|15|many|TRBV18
CASSPQRQDNQPQHF
TGTGCCAGCTCACCACAGAGACAGGACAATCAGCCCCAGCATTTT
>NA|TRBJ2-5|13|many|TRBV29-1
CSVEGRLLKTQYF
TGCAGCGTTGAGGGGCGGCTGTTAAAAACCCAGTACTTC
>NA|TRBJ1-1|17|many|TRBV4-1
CASSQGGRESGLAEAFF
TGCGCCAGCAGCCAAGGAGGCAGGGAGAGTGGGTTGGCTGAAGCTTTCTTT
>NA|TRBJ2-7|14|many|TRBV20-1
CSARRPGPLGEQYF
TGCAGTGCTCGGAGACCGGGACCACTGGGAGAGCAGTACTTC